The 21 T cell receptor beta chains reported below all come from one sample, sequenced in a study of blood T cells in healthy people across ages. A second about 6 to 12 cycle PCR used barcoded and J-beta primers. TCRdb fed the 5' RACE reads into MiXCR, producing one record per CDR3 protein. Here the sample spans roughly 680,000 distinct CDR3 sequences, roughly 49% being singletons. Sequences were obtained from blood. The origin of the receptors is an older woman in good health.

This clonotype was detected many times. V gene TRBV7-2 combines with J gene TRBJ2-5, with D uncertain. The germline V gene encodes CDR1 SGHTA and CDR2 FQGNSA. V was shortened by 3 bases and J by 5 bases, with 4 bases between the two germline ends. CDR3 size: 11 residues. The CDR3 loop is CASSFMETQYF. The CDR3, as DNA: TGTGCCAGCAGCTTTATGGAGACCCAGTACTTC.

The CDR3 sequence: CASRDTGGSYEQYF. The CDR3 nucleotides are TGTGCCAGCAGAGACACAGGGGGCTCCTACGAGCAGTACTTC. The chain joins TRBV2 to TRBJ2-7, with TRBD1 matching over 8 bases. The CDR3 is made up of 14 amino acids. Germline trimming cut 6 bases from V and 0 bases from J; bases unmatched to any gene: 4. Germline lookup yields CDR1 SNHLY and CDR2 FYNNEI.

This chain joins TRBV29-1 and TRBJ1-2, with TRBD1 matching over 10 bases. Germline-derived CDR1 and CDR2 are SQVTM and ANQGSEA. The CDR3 has 12 residues. The ends lost 3 bases at V and 11 bases at J; junction bases unmatched: 6. CDR3 residues: CSVDATGGGYTF. The CDR3, as DNA: TGCAGCGTTGACGCGACAGGGGGCGGGTACACCTTC.

The chain uses TRBV15 and TRBJ2-7; D tentatively fits TRBD1 or TRBD2 (5 bases each). The CDR3 sequence is 14 residues long. The germline V gene has CDR1 LNHNV and CDR2 YYDKDF (reference sequence). V dropped 3 bases and J dropped 1 base, with 10 bases sitting between them. The CDR3 region has the DNA TGTGCCACCAGCAGTGCTGGGACGTCCTACGAGCAGTACTTC. Translated, it gives CATSSAGTSYEQYF.

The V and J genes are TRBV6-2 or TRBV6-3 and TRBJ1-5; D unclear. The CDR3 is made up of 13 amino acids. Germline V gene lookup returns CDR1 MNHEY and CDR2 SVGEGT. Deletions cut 6 bases from V and 4 bases from J, with 10 bases between. Here the CDR3 DNA reads TGTGCCAGCAGCCTCCTTGATAATCAGCCCCAGCATTTT. This codes for CASSLLDNQPQHF.

The chain is built from TRBV5-1 and TRBJ2-1; 12 nucleotides align to TRBD2. The CDR3 is 15 amino acids. V gave up 0 bases and J gave up 10 bases; unmatched junction bases: 5. Germline V gives CDR1 SGHRS, CDR2 YFSETQ. CDR3 protein: CASSLGGLAGIEQFF. The DNA for the CDR3 is TGCGCCAGCAGCTTGGGAGGACTAGCGGGAATCGAGCAGTTCTTC.

In this sample, this clonotype turned up once. This may stem from a read error, because a much larger clone lies one nucleotide away. The chain links TRBV12-3 or TRBV12-4 to TRBJ2-1; no clear D gene. V shed 6 bases and J shed 12 bases, with 12 bases lying between them. The CDR3 has 11 residues. CDR3: CASSQTLGQFF. The CDR3 nucleotides read TGTGCCAGCAGCCAGACCTTGGGGCAGTTCTTC.

The CDR3, as DNA: TGCGCCAGCAGCACCGGGACAGGGAGTACCTACAATGAAAAACTGTTTTTT. This gives the protein CASSTGTGSTYNEKLFF. The gene calls are TRBV5-1 and TRBJ1-4; 9 bases map to TRBD1. V dropped 4 bases and J dropped 5; count of bases not matched to a gene: 12. Per the germline V gene, CDR1 is SGHRS and CDR2 is YFSETQ. This CDR3 region has 17 residues. Using reference TRBV5-1 and TRBJ1-4 for the parts outside the CDR3, the full variable domain is KAGVTQTPRYLIKTRGQQVTLSCSPISGHRSVSWYQQTPGQGLQFLFEYFSETQRNKGNFPGRFSGRQFSNSRSEMNVSTLELGDSALYLCASSTGTGSTYNEKLFFGSGTQLSVL.

The chain is built from TRBV5-1 and TRBJ1-4; 7 bases align to TRBD1. CDR1 SGHRS and CDR2 YFSETQ come from the germline V gene. CDR3 length equals 13 residues. Trimming took 2 bases from V and 8 from J; bases not matched to a gene: 3. The DNA for the CDR3 is TGCGCCAGCAGCTTACAGGGGAGCGAAAAACTGTTTTTT. Translating gives CASSLQGSEKLFF.

V gene TRBV7-2 combines with J gene TRBJ2-3; 10 bases agree with TRBD2. The CDR3 runs 15 residues. Germline V lookup: CDR1 SGHTA, CDR2 FQGNSA. Trimming removed 6 bases from V and 5 bases from J; junction bases left unmatched: 8. CDR3 sequence reads: CASSASGSSIDTQYF. The CDR3 nucleotides read TGTGCCAGCAGTGCTAGCGGGAGTAGTATAGATACGCAGTATTTT.

V gene TRBV9 combines with J gene TRBJ2-3, with no clear D. Trimming removed 2 bases from V and 1 base from J, with 11 bases in between. The CDR3 length is 15 residues. Germline CDR1 reads SGDLS; CDR2 reads YYNGEE. CDR3 DNA sequence: TGTGCCAGCAGCGTCGAGAGGTGGGGCACAGATACGCAGTATTTT. It is translated as CASSVERWGTDTQYF.

The chain recombines TRBV2 with TRBJ1-1, with D possibly TRBD1 on 6 matching bases. The CDR3 is made up of 13 amino acids. Per germline, CDR1 SNHLY and CDR2 FYNNEI. V was trimmed by 7 bases and J by 4 bases, leaving 13 bases between them. The DNA for the CDR3 is TGTGCCAGCAACAGGGAGAGGAGCACTGAAGCTTTCTTT. It codes for CASNRERSTEAFF.

J is TRBJ2-2 and V is TRBV10-3, with 8 bases identical to TRBD1. Trimming at V came to 3 bases and at J to 6 bases, leaving 9 bases not matched to a gene. The V gene's germline CDR1 is ENHRY and CDR2 SYGVKD. This CDR3 region has 16 residues. The CDR3 DNA follows: TGTGCCATCAGTGATTTTGGACAGGGAGTAGCCGGGGAGCTGTTTTTT. Translated, it gives CAISDFGQGVAGELFF.

This clonotype has just one count. DNA of the CDR3: TGTGCCAGCTCGGTCCTTCAGGCCATCTCCTACGAGCAGTACTTC. It yields the protein CASSVLQAISYEQYF. The chain joins TRBV18 to TRBJ2-7, with no clear D. Germline V gene data show CDR1 as KGHSH and CDR2 as LQKENI. The CDR3 is 15 amino acids. V lost 6 bases, J lost 0 bases, and 15 bases lay in between.

The chain carries TRBV9 and TRBJ2-4, with a weak D call TRBD1 (6 bases). The tail of the sequence fits TRBJ2-7 better, so the J call may be wrong. In germline, CDR1 is SGDLS, CDR2 YYNGEE. The CDR3 has 14 amino acids. CDR3 sequence reads: CASSAGDGTDEQYF. CDR3 bases: TGTGCCAGCAGCGCAGGGGACGGTACCGACGAGCAGTACTTC.

This clonotype occurred a few times. V usage is TRBV27 and J usage is TRBJ2-3; tentative D call: TRBD2 (5 bases). V dropped 2 bases and J dropped 3 bases, with 9 bases sitting between them. The CDR3 is 14 residues long. Germline V gene lookup returns CDR1 MNHEY and CDR2 SMNVEV (reference sequence). The CDR3 loop reads CASSLNSDTDTQYF. The CDR3 DNA sequence: TGTGCCAGCAGTTTAAATAGCGATACAGATACGCAGTATTTT.

This clonotype was seen ten or more times. The chain carries TRBV7-2 and TRBJ2-5, with TRBD2 identical over 14 bases. The CDR3 has 16 residues. V trimming: 5 bases; J trimming: 6 bases; junction bases outside the gene matches: 8. In germline, CDR1 is SGHTA, CDR2 FQGNSA. In DNA form, the CDR3 reads TGTGCCAGCAGCGCGGGACTAGCGGGAGTTCTTAAGACCCAGTACTTC. Protein sequence: CASSAGLAGVLKTQYF.

This clonotype has a single count. CDR3 nucleotide sequence: TGTGCCAGCAGCCAAGAGGGGACAGGCTACGAGCAGTACTTC. Residues: CASSQEGTGYEQYF. The chain is built from TRBV4-2 and TRBJ2-1, with TRBD1 identical over 8 bases. The end of the DNA aligns better with TRBJ2-7, so the J call may be wrong. Germline V gene data show CDR1 as LGHNA and CDR2 as YNFKEQ. The CDR3 runs 14 residues.

In the case of this clonotype: A junction boundary mismatches the germline segment, possibly from a read error. The V gene is TRBV4-1, the J gene TRBJ2-1, with D tentatively TRBD1 or TRBD2 (5 bases each). CDR1 is MGHRA and CDR2 is YSYEKL in the germline V gene. This CDR3 has 17 residues. The CDR3 reads CASSQVDGGSSYNEQFF. The DNA for the CDR3 is TGCGCCAGCAGCCAAGTGGATGGGGGATCCTCCTACAACGAGCAGTTCTTC.

This clonotype was seen ten or more times. The chain joins TRBV7-2 to TRBJ2-7, with 7 positions matching TRBD1. The CDR3 sequence is 16 residues long. V lost 5 bases, J lost 0 bases, and 10 bases stayed unmatched. Looked up from germline, CDR1 is SGHTA and CDR2 is FQGNSA. CDR3 DNA sequence: TGTGCCAGCAGCCCCGACGGACAGGTCCTCTCCTACGAGCAGTACTTC. Encoded protein: CASSPDGQVLSYEQYF.

This clonotype was observed a few times. The genes are TRBV7-2 and TRBJ1-1, with D perhaps matching TRBD1 (5 bases). This CDR3 region has 16 residues. The germline V and J ends were trimmed by 2 bases and 1 base, with 14 bases remaining between them. Germline CDR1 SGHTA, CDR2 FQGNSA. DNA of the CDR3: TGTGCCAGCAGCTTACTTCCAGGGCTGGGGAACACTGAAGCTTTCTTT. It codes for CASSLLPGLGNTEAFF. Based on the CDR3 plus reference TRBV7-2 and TRBJ1-1, the full variable domain is GAGVSQSPSNKVTEKGKDVELRCDPISGHTALYWYRQSLGQGLEFLIYFQGNSAPDKSGLPSDRFSAERTGGSVSTLTIQRTQQEDSAVYLCASSLLPGLGNTEAFFGQGTRLTVV.